The 24 T cell receptor beta chains presented below share a single source sample, sequenced in a study of blood T cell repertoires in COVID-19. The table came from immunoSEQ multiplex PCR; TCRdb's copy has only in-frame clones and leaves some out. This table has approximately 240,000 clones, around 80% appearing once. The material sequenced was peripheral blood. Source of these receptors: a woman aged 40 to 55 with active or convalescent COVID-19.

The chain combines TRBV27 with TRBJ2-7; D uncertain. Deletions cut 2 bases from V and 7 bases from J, with 15 bases between. This CDR3 has 14 amino acids. CDR1 is MNHEY and CDR2 is SMNVEV in the germline V gene (reference sequence). CDR3 sequence: CASSLLSVTREQYF. The CDR3 coding sequence is TGTGCCAGCAGTTTACTCTCGGTAACTCGGGAGCAGTACTTC.

The chain employs TRBV10-3 and TRBJ1-1, with TRBD1 matching 8 bases. CDR3 length equals 16 residues. The germline V gene has CDR1 ENHRY and CDR2 SYGVKD. V dropped 5 bases and J dropped 3; count of bases not matched to a gene: 11. The CDR3: CAISSFPTGADTEAFF. For the CDR3, the DNA is TGTGCCATCAGTTCTTTTCCGACAGGGGCCGACACTGAAGCTTTCTTT.

This chain connects TRBV6-5 to TRBJ2-7, with 7 bases identical to TRBD1. Germline CDR1 is MNHEY and CDR2 is SVGAGI. V shed 5 bases and J 1 base; nucleotides not matched to a gene: 5. This CDR3 contains 14 residues. The CDR3: CASSPGTASYEQYV. The CDR3 DNA is TGTGCCAGCAGTCCCGGGACAGCATCCTACGAGCAGTACGTC.

The V and J genes are TRBV19 and TRBJ1-5; D possibly corresponds to TRBD1 (5 bases). Germline assignment: CDR1 LNHDA and CDR2 SQIVND (reference sequence). The CDR3 is 16 amino acids. V lost 5 bases and J lost 6, with 20 bases in between. The CDR3 DNA is TGTGCCAGTAGTCTCTGGTCGACAGAAATGGGTCAGCCCCAGCATTTT. This codes for CASSLWSTEMGQPQHF.

A word on this clone: Mismatch with germline at one junction end may stem from a read error. The chain is built from TRBV7-9 and TRBJ1-3, with a weak D call TRBD1 (6 bases). Germline CDR1 and CDR2: SEHNR and FQNEAQ (reference sequence). The CDR3 runs to 10 residues. CDR3 sequence (DNA): TGTGCCAGCAGCACGACAGGCTCAGATTTT. Protein sequence: CASSTTGSDF.

About this clone: At the DNA level, this CDR3 is encoded by other sequences in the same sample as well. This sequence joins TRBV3-1 (or the pseudogene TRBV3-2) and TRBJ2-7; 7 positions agree with TRBD1. V was pared by 4 bases and J by 4 bases, with 1 base of the junction left unmatched. This CDR3 is 12 amino acids long. Germline values: CDR1 LGHDT, CDR2 YNNKEL (reference sequence). The CDR3 region has the DNA TGTGCCAGCAGCCGACAGGGATACGAGCAGTACTTC. The encoded protein is CASSRQGYEQYF.

In its sample, this clone was seen a few times. The chain employs TRBV15 and TRBJ2-3; no definite D call. This CDR3 is built from 15 residues. The germline CDR1 and CDR2 sequences are LNHNV and YYDKDF (reference sequence). The germline V and J ends were trimmed by 0 bases and 2 bases, with 9 bases remaining between them. CDR3 coding DNA: TGTGCCACCAGCAGAGACGGTGATTTCACAGATACGCAGTATTTT. The encoded protein is CATSRDGDFTDTQYF.

V usage is TRBV20-1 and J usage is TRBJ2-7; tentative D call: TRBD2 (5 bases). The germline gives CDR1 DFQATT, CDR2 SNEGSKA (reference sequence). This CDR3 spans 14 amino acids. Trimming took off 3 bases at V and 6 bases at J, with 18 bases between the two ends. The CDR3 DNA sequence: TGCAGTGCTAGTGAAAGTCGGCTAGCTCTCGAGCAGTACTTC. Residues: CSASESRLALEQYF.

The CDR3, as DNA: TGTGCCAGCAGTTACCCAGGGGAGTATGGCTACACCTTC. Translated: CASSYPGEYGYTF. This chain uses TRBV6-6 with TRBJ1-2, with D maybe TRBD1 (6 bases). There are 13 residues in the CDR3. Germline-derived CDR1 and CDR2 are MNHNY and SVGAGI (reference sequence). V was shortened by 2 bases and J by 5 bases, with 9 bases between the two germline ends.

The rearrangement uses TRBV5-1 and TRBJ2-7; the match to TRBD1 covers 8 bases. The V gene's germline CDR1 is SGHRS and CDR2 YFSETQ. Trimming took 3 bases from V and 1 from J; bases not matched to a gene: 3. The CDR3 consists of 14 residues. CDR3 region: CASSYRTGSYEQYF. DNA for the CDR3: TGCGCCAGCAGCTATCGGACAGGGTCCTACGAGCAGTACTTC.

This chain connects TRBV7-8 to TRBJ1-4; the D gene is possibly TRBD1 (5 bases). The germline V and J ends were trimmed by 5 bases and 10 bases, with 14 bases remaining between them. CDR3 size: 13 residues. The germline V gene encodes CDR1 SGHVS and CDR2 FQNEAQ. DNA for the CDR3: TGTGCCAGCAGCCCCCGGAGGGACGGAAAACTGTTTTTT. Its protein product is CASSPRRDGKLFF. Filled out from reference TRBV7-8 and TRBJ1-4, the complete variable domain reads GAGVSQSPRYKVAKRGQDVALRCDPISGHVSLFWYQQALGQGPEFLTYFQNEAQLDKSGLPSDRFFAERPEGSVSTLKIQRTQQEDSAVYLCASSPRRDGKLFFGSGTQLSVL.

This clone was picked up many times. J is TRBJ1-5 and V is TRBV2; D perhaps matches TRBD1 (5 bases). CDR1 SNHLY and CDR2 FYNNEI come from the germline V gene. The CDR3 consists of 14 residues. Deletions cut 2 bases from V and 7 bases from J, with 12 bases between. The CDR3 spells CASSERQGGQPQHF. For the CDR3, the DNA is TGTGCCAGCAGTGAAAGGCAGGGCGGCCAGCCCCAGCATTTT.

The chain uses TRBV5-4 and TRBJ1-2, with 9 bases matching TRBD1. The germline V gene encodes CDR1 SGHNT and CDR2 YYREEE (reference sequence). This CDR3 spans 15 amino acids. V was pared by 1 base and J by 3 bases, with 4 bases of the junction left unmatched. The CDR3 protein is CASSLNRGLDYGYTF. The CDR3 nucleotides read TGTGCCAGCAGCTTGAACAGGGGGCTAGACTATGGCTACACCTTC.

This chain links TRBV4-1 with TRBJ2-1; 7 nucleotides agree with TRBD2. The germline V gene encodes CDR1 MGHRA and CDR2 YSYEKL. V lost 2 bases, J lost 8 bases, and 3 bases stayed unmatched. CDR3 length: 13 residues. CDR3 in DNA: TGCGCCAGCAGCCAACCAAGCGGGGATGAGCAGTTCTTC. This translates into CASSQPSGDEQFF.

The V gene is TRBV9, the J gene TRBJ2-5; a possible D gene is TRBD2 (6 bases). V gave up 4 bases and J gave up 4 bases, with 17 bases separating them. Germline V gene sequence: CDR1 SGDLS, CDR2 YYNGEE. The CDR3 spans 15 residues. CDR3 sequence reads: CASSPSGLFSETQYF. The CDR3 DNA sequence: TGTGCCAGCAGCCCTTCGGGACTTTTTTCAGAGACCCAGTACTTC.

This rearrangement joins TRBV18 to TRBJ1-2; D is unresolved. V dropped 0 bases and J dropped 7 bases, with 6 bases sitting between them. CDR1 and CDR2 from the germline V gene are KGHSH and LQKENI. This CDR3 has 12 amino acids. Written as DNA, the CDR3 is TGTGCCAGCTCACCACCGGAGGGTGGCTACACCTTC. Translated, it gives CASSPPEGGYTF.

The chain employs TRBV19 and TRBJ2-2; no clear D. CDR1 and CDR2 (germline): LNHDA, SQIVND (reference sequence). V was pared by 1 base and J by 7 bases, with 4 bases between. This CDR3 spans 12 amino acids. The CDR3 sequence: CASSIAGGELFF. The DNA of the CDR3 is TGTGCCAGTAGTATAGCCGGCGGGGAGCTGTTTTTT.

The chain has TRBV1 and TRBJ1-3. TRBV1 is flagged as a pseudogene. This CDR3 spans 18 amino acids. CDR3 in DNA: TGCACCAGCAGCCAAGATCAAAGGGGAGGAAGGGCTGGAAACACCATATATTTT. Protein product: CTSSQDQRGGRAGNTIYF.

This clone is a singleton in its sample. The chain recombines TRBV28 with TRBJ1-5; D gene uncertain. V was trimmed by 8 bases and J by 7 bases, leaving 18 bases between them. Germline CDR1 is MDHEN and CDR2 is SYDVKM. The CDR3 loop spans 14 amino acids. As DNA, the CDR3 is TGTGCCAGCGAAGACTCTGCGGGCTGGCAGCCCCAGCATTTT. Amino acids: CASEDSAGWQPQHF. Full variable domain (remainder filled in from reference TRBV28 and TRBJ1-5): DVKVTQSSRYLVKRTGEKVFLECVQDMDHENMFWYRQDPGLGLRLIYFSYDVKMKEKGDIPEGYSVSREKKERFSLILESASTNQTSMYLCASEDSAGWQPQHFGDGTRLSIL.

The rearrangement links TRBV7-3 to TRBJ2-2, with a possible D match to TRBD2 (5 bases). From germline, CDR1 is SGHTA and CDR2 FQGTGA. There are 14 residues in the CDR3. The V end was cut by 2 bases, the J end by 4 bases, with 8 bases between. The DNA for the CDR3 is TGTGCCAGCAGCTTAGGGAGTTTCACCGGGGAGCTGTTTTTT. Residues: CASSLGSFTGELFF.

This clone appeared a few times. The rearrangement joins TRBV19 to TRBJ2-7, with D maybe TRBD1 (5 bases). The CDR3 is 14 residues long. CDR1 LNHDA and CDR2 SQIVND come from the germline V gene (reference sequence). V lost 5 bases and J lost 6, with 17 bases in between. The CDR3 region has the DNA TGTGCCAGTAGTGCGGACACCCTTGGGATCGAGCAGTACTTC. Translating it yields CASSADTLGIEQYF.

The chain couples TRBV10-2 to TRBJ2-7, with 7 positions matching TRBD1. J lost 4 bases, V lost 5 bases, and 8 bases had no gene match. There are 14 residues in the CDR3. Looked up from germline, CDR1 is WSHSY and CDR2 is SAAADI. In DNA form, the CDR3 reads TGCGCCAGCAGTCTGACAGGGTCATCTTACGAGCAGTACTTC. Protein: CASSLTGSSYEQYF.

This rearrangement joins TRBV15 to TRBJ1-6, with D uncertain. V lost 1 base and J lost 3, with 13 bases in between. The germline CDR1 and CDR2 sequences are LNHNV and YYDKDF (reference sequence). There are 17 residues in the CDR3. The CDR3 reads CATSRVPVRGYNSPLHF. CDR3 DNA sequence: TGTGCCACCAGCAGAGTTCCCGTCCGGGGCTATAATTCACCCCTCCACTTT.

The rearrangement joins TRBV24-1 to TRBJ1-2, with a weak D call TRBD1 (5 bases). CDR3 length: 15 residues. V was cut by 10 bases and J by 6 bases, with 23 bases left in between. In germline, CDR1 is KGHDR, CDR2 SFDVKD. CDR3 amino acids: CATAGSGALGNGYTF. DNA for the CDR3: TGTGCCACGGCCGGATCTGGGGCCTTGGGGAATGGCTACACCTTC.